The count of the clone carrying this T cell receptor beta chain is one. This sample is drawn from a study of lymphopenia after photon versus proton radiotherapy. The repertoire was sequenced with immunoSEQ multiplex PCR; TCRdb's copy has only in-frame clones and lacks some. The sample has under 70,000 clones; about nine tenths are singletons. This CDR3 is 13 amino acids long. Trimming took 3 bases from V and 7 from J, leaving 13 bases between them. Germline V gene lookup returns CDR1 GTSNPN and CDR2 SVGIG (reference sequence). The clonotype was recovered from a woman aged 40 to 50 with cholangiocarcinoma. The chain combines TRBV30 with TRBJ1-3; TRBD1 might be the D (5 bases). This material consisted of peripheral blood, taken from a patient treated with photon-based radiotherapy. The CDR3 region is CAWSGGTKNTIYF. The CDR3 coding sequence is TGTGCCTGGAGCGGAGGGACCAAGAACACCATATATTTT.